The following is a T cell receptor beta chain sequence with its context. This clonotype was seen at least ten times. Its antigen remains undetermined. No base-level quality is on record; no much larger clone is a single base apart. This entry belongs to a study of CD8 T cells in ankylosing spondylitis (dated by TCRdb to the late 2010s). Looking at the study overall: T cell receptor beta repertoires were profiled in healthy donors and ankylosing spondylitis patients so that disease-linked TCR variants could be found. Peripheral blood was sampled, and synovial fluid was additionally collected from ankylosing spondylitis patients. The whole study cohort included 90 to 120 healthy donors and about two dozen ankylosing spondylitis patients.

The sample was run on an Illumina HiSeq 2500. Quantitative 5'-RACE with molecular barcodes was used to prepare TCR beta libraries. Regarding the original processing steps: To identify disease-linked TCR variants, a new computational method was used, one built on a probabilistic model of VDJ rearrangement. TCRdb reran the public reads through fastp at Q25 and MiXCR, keeping productive beta chains. Rows are combined by CDR3 protein, so each entry shows the most common genes and DNA. Here the V and J calls rest on TCRdb's processing, not on the authors' analysis. This sample comprises approximately 92,000 distinct CDR3 sequences, roughly 10% of them detected only once. The ten top clones hold 5.1% of the sample. The CDR3 spans 17 residues, from the cysteine through the phenylalanine. Only the CDR3 DNA is retained, 51 bases long and in frame from the first base. CDR1 and CDR2, looked up from the germline V gene, are SGDLS and YYNGEE. After removal of 4 bases from V and 4 bases from J, the junction retains 9 bases not matched to a gene.

Results the study describes overall, beyond this receptor: Blood from ankylosing spondylitis patients appeared to be characterized by a TCR beta motif made up of eight highly homologous amino acid variants. Some motif variants were previously reported in synovial fluid and blood of reactive arthritis patients, suggesting common disease-initiation mechanisms. Significant enrichment of the disease-linked clones was reported in matched synovial fluid samples from ankylosing spondylitis patients. A CD8+ phenotype was shown by the disease-linked clones, which were found at relatively low frequencies in peripheral blood.

The chain is assembled from TRBV9 and TRBJ1-6; 9 of the junction bases match TRBD1. Sequencing input: blood, either unsorted or a sorted T cell fraction (not recorded which). The clonotype originates from a male donor with ankylosing spondylitis or in good health (not recorded which). The DNA reads as follows: TGTGCCAGCAGCCCTACCGGGACAGGGAGATATAATTCACCCCTCCACTTT. Translated, this gives CASSPTGTGRYNSPLHF.